The 13 T cell receptor beta chains presented below share a single source sample, sequenced in a study of blood T cells in healthy people across ages. Primers used in a second PCR of roughly 6 to 12 cycles were a sample-barcoded 5' primer and a J-beta primer mix. MiXCR was run by TCRdb on the 5' RACE reads, yielding one entry per CDR3 protein. The sample has around 800,000 distinct CDR3 sequences, roughly 24% seen once. This sample was shared with a second study, whose subject was T cells of mothers and their children.

Input material: blood. The receptors shown here come from a boy between 5 and 17 years old in good health.

V gene TRBV7-9 combines with J gene TRBJ2-7; TRBD2 agrees at 10 bases. The germline V gene has CDR1 SEHNR and CDR2 FQNEAQ (reference sequence). There are 14 residues in the CDR3. The J segment lost 0 bases and the V segment lost 5 bases, leaving 1 base of the junction unmatched. DNA of the CDR3: TGTGCCAGCAGCGGGACTAGCGACTCCTACGAGCAGTACTTC. It specifies CASSGTSDSYEQYF.

This clonotype was observed a handful of times. The J gene is TRBJ1-2, the V gene TRBV5-1, with no clear D. The CDR3 runs to 15 residues. In germline, CDR1 is SGHRS, CDR2 YFSETQ. Trimming shortened V by 0 bases and J by 4 bases, and 13 bases separated the two germline ends. The CDR3 reads CASSLALGSAYGYTF. The CDR3 nucleotides read TGCGCCAGCAGCTTGGCACTGGGTTCGGCCTATGGCTACACCTTC.

The chain carries TRBV5-1 and TRBJ1-1; no firm D call. Trimming shortened V by 4 bases and J by 7 bases, and 11 bases separated the two germline ends. Germline loops: CDR1 SGHRS, CDR2 YFSETQ. CDR3 length: 12 residues. CDR3 bases: TGCGCCAGCAGCCCCCCCGGGCTTGAAGCTTTCTTT. The encoded protein is CASSPPGLEAFF.

This clonotype appeared a few times. V is TRBV10-3 and J is TRBJ2-3; no firm D call. The germline CDR1 and CDR2 sequences are ENHRY and SYGVKD. The CDR3 has 11 amino acids. V shed 4 bases and J shed 4 bases, with 3 bases lying between them. This CDR3 reads CAISVADTQYF. In DNA, the CDR3 is TGTGCCATCAGTGTGGCAGATACGCAGTATTTT.

In its sample, this clonotype was seen a few times. The chain carries TRBV6-6 and TRBJ1-5; 7 bases map to TRBD1. Germline assignment: CDR1 MNHNY and CDR2 SVGAGI (reference sequence). The junction had 17 bases not matched to a gene; V was cut back by 6 bases and J by 0 bases. The CDR3 extends over 19 amino acids. This chain's CDR3 is CASSRPGQAAGYSNQPQHF. Here the CDR3 DNA reads TGTGCCAGCAGCCGCCCTGGACAGGCGGCAGGGTATAGCAATCAGCCCCAGCATTTT.

The chain has TRBV28 and TRBJ2-1; possible D gene TRBD1, 6 bases. The DNA end lines up better with TRBJ2-7; the J call may be wrong. The CDR3 runs 14 residues. Germline assignment: CDR1 MDHEN and CDR2 SYDVKM. CDR3 protein: CASSFGQPSYEQYF. The CDR3 region has the DNA TGTGCCAGCAGTTTTGGACAGCCCTCCTACGAGCAGTACTTC.

V and J are TRBV20-1 and TRBJ2-2; D not certain. Germline V gene lookup returns CDR1 DFQATT and CDR2 SNEGSKA (reference sequence). The CDR3 contains 13 residues. Trimming pared 0 bases from V and 7 bases from J, leaving 9 bases between. The CDR3 DNA follows: TGCAGTGCTAGAGAAGGGCGAGGCGGGGAGCTGTTTTTT. Translation gives CSAREGRGGELFF.

This clonotype was counted a few times. The V and J genes are TRBV24-1 and TRBJ2-5, with a weak D call TRBD2 (6 bases). Germline CDR1 KGHDR, CDR2 SFDVKD. The germline V and J ends were trimmed by 3 bases and 2 bases, with 9 bases remaining between them. The CDR3 sequence is 14 residues long. CDR3 sequence (DNA): TGTGCCACCAGTGATCGGGACTCTCAAGAGACCCAGTACTTC. This gives the protein CATSDRDSQETQYF.

The table lists this clonotype with a few counts. The V gene is TRBV9, the J gene TRBJ2-2, with TRBD2 identical over 7 bases. J gave up 3 bases and V 0 bases, and 5 bases lay outside the gene matches. CDR1 and CDR2 from the germline V gene are SGDLS and YYNGEE. The CDR3 totals 16 residues. The CDR3 protein is CASSVEGGTHTGELFF. The CDR3 bases are TGTGCCAGCAGCGTAGAGGGAGGGACCCACACCGGGGAGCTGTTTTTT.

The sample holds a few counts of this clonotype. The rearrangement uses TRBV4-2 and TRBJ1-2; D is uncertain. Trimming stripped 4 bases from V and 6 bases from J, with 18 bases between. CDR3 length: 15 residues. Germline V gene sequence: CDR1 LGHNA, CDR2 YNFKEQ. The CDR3, as DNA: TGTGCCAGCAGCCTCCTAGGGAGGGTGGGGAATGGCTACACCTTC. Amino acid sequence: CASSLLGRVGNGYTF.

The chain carries TRBV18 and TRBJ1-4, with a tentative D call TRBD1 (6 bases). Per germline, CDR1 KGHSH and CDR2 LQKENI. This CDR3 has 17 residues. V was shortened by 2 bases and J by 0 bases, with 13 bases between the two germline ends. The CDR3 DNA reads as TGTGCCAGCTCACCAATGGGGGCAGTCGCAACTAATGAAAAACTGTTTTTT. Protein product: CASSPMGAVATNEKLFF.

The genes are TRBV7-7 and TRBJ2-5, with TRBD1 matching 12 bases. The J call may be mistaken, given a closer DNA end match to TRBJ2-7. The CDR3 runs 15 residues. In germline, CDR1 is SSHAT, CDR2 FNYEAQ (reference sequence). The CDR3: CASSSGTGGSDEQYF. As DNA, the CDR3 is TGTGCCAGCAGCTCCGGGACAGGGGGCTCGGACGAGCAGTACTTC.

This chain connects TRBV20-1 to TRBJ2-7; 9 nucleotides agree with TRBD2. The tail of the sequence fits TRBJ2-5 better, so the J call may be wrong. This CDR3 spans 15 amino acids. Germline-derived CDR1 and CDR2 are DFQATT and SNEGSKA (reference sequence). For the CDR3, the DNA is TGCAGTGCTAGGACCGGGGGGACTAGCCGGGAGACCCAGTACTTC. Its protein product is CSARTGGTSRETQYF.